Each of the 18 T cell receptor beta chains below was sequenced from the same sample in a study of STAT5B mutations in CD4+ large granular lymphocyte leukemia. The assay was immunoSEQ multiplex PCR, and TCRdb's table has in-frame clones only and misses some. Of about 6,300 clones in the sample, about three quarters were seen once. The sequenced sample was PBMCs. The receptors derive from a woman between 70 and 85 years old with CD4+ T-cell large granular lymphocyte leukemia.

The chain employs TRBV7-9 and TRBJ1-5; TRBD1 aligns across 9 bases. Germline trimming cut 1 base from V and 2 bases from J; bases unmatched to any gene: 6. Per the germline V gene, CDR1 is SEHNR and CDR2 is FQNEAQ (reference sequence). The CDR3 contains 17 residues. The DNA for the CDR3 is TGTGCCAGCAGCTTAGGGACAGGGGTCATGGGCAATCAGCCCCAGCATTTT. It specifies CASSLGTGVMGNQPQHF. Variable domain in full (rest from reference TRBV7-9 and TRBJ1-5): DTGVSQNPRHKITKRGQNVTFRCDPISEHNRLYWYRQTLGQGPEFLTYFQNEAQLEKSRLLSDRFSAERPKGSFSTLEIQRTEQGDSAMYLCASSLGTGVMGNQPQHFGDGTRLSIL.

This chain links TRBV15 with TRBJ1-1, with D maybe TRBD1 (6 bases). The CDR3 runs to 15 residues. The V gene's germline CDR1 is LNHNV and CDR2 YYDKDF (reference sequence). V was cut by 3 bases and J by 6 bases, with 17 bases left in between. The CDR3 bases are TGTGCCACCAGCAGGGGGAGGGGGGGCCACTCTGAAGCTTTCTTT. Encoded protein: CATSRGRGGHSEAFF.

The chain has TRBV2 and TRBJ2-3; TRBD1 agrees at 8 bases. Trimming at V came to 3 bases and at J to 4 bases, leaving 3 bases not matched to a gene. The germline V gene encodes CDR1 SNHLY and CDR2 FYNNEI. The CDR3 spans 14 residues. CDR3 sequence reads: CASSDRGLSDTQYF. CDR3 in DNA: TGTGCCAGCAGTGACAGGGGGCTATCAGATACGCAGTATTTT.

This sequence joins TRBV5-1 and TRBJ2-7, with TRBD2 as a possible D gene (5 bases). Deletions cut 4 bases from V and 7 bases from J, with 18 bases between. CDR1 SGHRS and CDR2 YFSETQ come from the germline V gene. The CDR3 has 14 residues. Here the CDR3 reads CASSPRVEGTEQYF. The CDR3 DNA follows: TGCGCCAGCAGCCCCCGGGTCGAGGGCACTGAGCAGTACTTC.

Only a few counts were recorded for this clone. The chain is built from TRBV6-6 and TRBJ1-2; maybe TRBD1 (5 bases). The CDR3 consists of 15 residues. The germline V gene encodes CDR1 MNHNY and CDR2 SVGAGI (reference sequence). V was shortened by 7 bases and J by 2 bases, with 17 bases between the two germline ends. The CDR3 DNA follows: TGTGCCAGCACCCAGGGACTCCTTGGAAACTATGGCTACACCTTC. Its translation: CASTQGLLGNYGYTF.

This chain links TRBV28 with TRBJ1-5; D not resolved. Deletions cut 8 bases from V and 2 bases from J, with 10 bases between. Germline CDR1 reads MDHEN; CDR2 reads SYDVKM. This CDR3 spans 13 amino acids. CDR3 residues: CASSDWGNQPQHF. For the CDR3, the DNA is TGTGCCAGCTCTGATTGGGGCAATCAGCCCCAGCATTTT.

V gene TRBV6-5 combines with J gene TRBJ1-6, with 8 bases aligning to TRBD1. CDR1 and CDR2 (germline): MNHEY, SVGAGI. V gave up 0 bases and J gave up 9 bases; unmatched junction bases: 7. This CDR3 spans 16 amino acids. The CDR3 reads CASSYSTGGVGSPLHF. The CDR3 nucleotides read TGTGCCAGCAGTTACTCAACAGGGGGGGTTGGTTCACCCCTCCACTTT.

V and J are TRBV7-9 and TRBJ1-2, with D unclear. The CDR3 spans 14 residues. The V and J ends lost 7 bases and 4 bases respectively, with 16 bases between them. The germline V gene encodes CDR1 SEHNR and CDR2 FQNEAQ (reference sequence). The CDR3 region is CASTPGSGPYGYTF. CDR3 bases: TGTGCCAGCACCCCGGGCTCGGGCCCCTATGGCTACACCTTC.

The chain joins TRBV27 to TRBJ2-1; 10 positions agree with TRBD1. The CDR3 is made up of 13 amino acids. Trimming at V came to 3 bases and at J to 15 bases, leaving 8 bases not matched to a gene. Germline-derived CDR1 and CDR2 are MNHEY and SMNVEV (reference sequence). The CDR3: CASSFPGQGVVFF. The CDR3 region has the DNA TGTGCCAGCAGTTTCCCCGGACAGGGGGTTGTGTTCTTC.

The chain has TRBV5-1 and TRBJ2-3; D is uncertain. V lost 2 bases, J lost 4 bases, and 8 bases lay in between. The CDR3 spans 13 residues. The V gene's germline CDR1 is SGHRS and CDR2 YFSETQ. The CDR3 region is CASSFRGADTQYF. The CDR3 DNA follows: TGCGCCAGCAGCTTCAGAGGAGCAGATACGCAGTATTTT.

By frequency in the sample, this clone is medium-sized. This chain uses TRBV4-3 with TRBJ2-3; TRBD2 aligns across 9 bases. Losses at the gene ends were 0 bases for V and 2 bases for J; bases not matched to a gene: 9. The CDR3 loop spans 18 amino acids. Per germline, CDR1 LGHNA and CDR2 YSLEER. CDR3 sequence: CASSQDPPSGATTDTQYF. Written as DNA, the CDR3 is TGCGCCAGCAGCCAAGATCCCCCTAGCGGGGCTACCACAGATACGCAGTATTTT.

This chain connects TRBV28 to TRBJ2-3; TRBD2 aligns across 13 bases. Per the germline V gene, CDR1 is MDHEN and CDR2 is SYDVKM. V shed 8 bases, J shed 5 bases, and the junction held 10 bases outside the gene matches. The CDR3 loop spans 16 amino acids. CDR3 in amino acids: CASGTRLAGGRDTQYF. The CDR3 DNA reads as TGTGCCAGCGGGACACGACTAGCGGGAGGTAGAGATACGCAGTATTTT.

The rearrangement joins TRBV2 to TRBJ2-3; D is possibly TRBD1 (6 bases). Germline-derived CDR1 and CDR2 are SNHLY and FYNNEI. The CDR3 spans 12 residues. Trimming left V 7 bases short and J 1 base short, with 6 bases between. CDR3 DNA: TGTGCCAGCAACAGGGGCACAGATACGCAGTATTTT. The encoded protein is CASNRGTDTQYF.

The chain links TRBV19 to TRBJ1-4; D unclear. CDR3 length: 13 residues. Looked up from germline, CDR1 is LNHDA and CDR2 is SQIVND (reference sequence). V was cut by 4 bases and J by 8 bases, with 11 bases left in between. The CDR3 sequence: CASSTKAREKLFF. CDR3 DNA sequence: TGTGCCAGTAGTACGAAGGCCCGGGAAAAACTGTTTTTT. The whole variable domain, filled in from reference TRBV19 and TRBJ1-4, reads DGGITQSPKYLFRKEGQNVTLSCEQNLNHDAMYWYRQDPGQGLRLIYYSQIVNDFQKGDIAEGYSVSREKKESFPLTVTSAQKNPTAFYLCASSTKAREKLFFGSGTQLSVL.

J is TRBJ2-6 and V is TRBV4-1, with D tentatively TRBD1 or TRBD2 (5 bases each). This CDR3 is built from 21 residues. V was cut by 3 bases and J by 0 bases, with 24 bases left in between. Germline CDR1 MGHRA, CDR2 YSYEKL. The CDR3 DNA reads as TGCGCCAGCAGCCAGAGGGACGGAGTTTCACTTGTAGCCTCTGGGGCCAACGTCCTGACTTTC. Its protein product is CASSQRDGVSLVASGANVLTF.

V and J are TRBV2 and TRBJ1-2; 7 bases align to TRBD1. The CDR3 spans 15 residues. The germline V gene encodes CDR1 SNHLY and CDR2 FYNNEI. J gave up 0 bases and V 4 bases, and 5 bases lay outside the gene matches. In DNA, the CDR3 is TGTGCCAGCAGTGTAGGACAGGAATCTAACTATGGCTACACCTTC. It translates to CASSVGQESNYGYTF.

The V call is TRBV7-9, the J call TRBJ2-7; D tentatively fits TRBD1 or TRBD2 (6 bases each). From germline, CDR1 is SEHNR and CDR2 FQNEAQ (reference sequence). Trimming left V 4 bases short and J 3 bases short, with 13 bases between. The CDR3 length is 14 residues. CDR3 loop: CASSYEGGHYEQYF. CDR3 coding DNA: TGTGCCAGCAGCTACGAAGGGGGGCACTACGAGCAGTACTTC.

The rearrangement uses TRBV19 and TRBJ1-3; D uncertain. V lost 3 bases to trimming and J lost 7 bases, with 7 bases between them. Germline CDR1 LNHDA, CDR2 SQIVND (reference sequence). The CDR3 totals 12 residues. The CDR3 reads CASSIPRNTIYF. Here the CDR3 DNA reads TGTGCCAGTAGTATCCCCCGGAACACCATATATTTT.